This T cell receptor (beta chain) emerged from a study of blood T cell repertoires in COVID-19 (dated by TCRdb to about 2020). A note on the overall study: The collaborator samples originated in the United States, Italy and Spain and spanned the acute and convalescent phases of COVID-19. The material from the prospective study consisted of cDNA or gDNA derived from T cells, B-cell-depleted T cells, or PBMCs. The dataset comprised deeply sampled blood TCRbeta repertoires from subjects exposed to, actively infected with, or recovered from COVID-19. The repertoires were released in a freely available public database meant as a resource for research on the immune response to SARS-CoV-2. The samples were drawn from the first 160 participants of the ongoing ImmuneRACE study and from about 1,200 subjects provided by 6 global collaborators. Sample metadata almost always included a de-identified subject ID, COVID-19 status, age in years and sex. Where available, HLA class I and class II types were taken from metadata supplied by the sample provider and were not determined by assay-based typing.

As regards this clone: What antigen it recognizes has not been identified. Base qualities are not recorded, but no much larger clone differs from it by a single base.

TCRbeta CDR3 regions were amplified from genomic DNA using the immunoSEQ Assay, a bias-controlled multiplex PCR. As for the original processing: The number of nucleated cells in each sample was estimated by amplification of reference gene primers within the assay. Sequence reads were collapsed and filtered to measure the absolute abundance of every unique TCRbeta CDR3 rearrangement. Productive Simpson clonality was computed per sample as the square root of Simpson's diversity index over productive rearrangements. TCRdb took this table from immuneACCESS and kept in-frame rearrangements with V and J called. Such tables lack part of the clones; where checked against another copy, unresolved V genes explain under half of the gap, and the rest is unexplained. The DNA was the basis for D and trimming; V, J and clone size are from that table. The sample table contains 60,000 to 80,000 clones; only one count was recorded for approximately 85% of them. 23% of the sample rests with the top ten.

Beyond this particular receptor, the publication reports: The quantity of clinical and demographic metadata differed by source and by participant and was supplied without curation.

Collaborating institutions collected whole blood in K2EDTA tubes following their own protocols. For TCRbeta analysis, collaborators shipped samples in one of three forms: frozen whole blood, isolated PBMCs, or DNA extracted from either of those sample types. Sequencing was carried out using peripheral blood. This TCR was recovered from a man over 45 with acute or convalescent COVID-19.

The CDR3 here reads CASSLDEIAGGSYEQYF. The nucleotide sequence is given as TGTGCCAGCAGCTTAGACGAAATAGCGGGGGGCTCCTACGAGCAGTACTTC. Here the chain combines TRBV11-2 and TRBJ2-7; a stretch of 10 junction bases matches TRBD2. Including the terminal cysteine and phenylalanine, the CDR3 comprises 17 residues. Left in the record is the CDR3 DNA by itself, 51 bases read in frame from the first base. Compared with germline, V lacks 0 bases and J lacks 0 bases; bases without a gene match: 5. CDR1 SGHAT and CDR2 FQNNGV are derived from the germline V gene. With the rest looked up from the reference TRBV11-2 and TRBJ2-7 genes rather than sequenced, the full variable domain is EAGVAQSPRYKIIEKRQSVAFWCNPISGHATLYWYQQILGQGPKLLIQFQNNGVVDDSQLPKDRFSAERLKGVDSTLKIQPAKLEDSAVYLCASSLDEIAGGSYEQYFGPGTRLTVT.